These 15 T cell receptor beta chains share one sample of origin, sequenced in a study of CD8+ T cells in alopecia areata. Stated treatment: oral pan-JAK inhibitor, 5-10 mg twice daily. RNA was extracted and reverse transcribed into cDNA as the sequencing template. The table came from immunoSEQ multiplex PCR; TCRdb's copy has only in-frame clones and leaves some out. Found here are 150,000 or so clones, approximately 86% of them singletons; the top ten hold 13%. This specimen was CD8+ T cells sorted from blood, taken at week 4, from a patient treated with tofacitinib. These receptors were collected from a human donor with alopecia areata.

The chain couples TRBV6-5 to TRBJ1-1; D remains unclear. Germline V gene sequence: CDR1 MNHEY, CDR2 SVGAGI. Trimming shortened V by 2 bases and J by 0 bases, and 10 bases separated the two germline ends. This CDR3 region has 15 residues. CDR3 sequence (DNA): TGTGCCAGCAGTTACAATCCTGAGGTGAACACTGAAGCTTTCTTT. This sequence encodes CASSYNPEVNTEAFF.

CDR3 loop: CASSHGGGGENTEAFF. The CDR3 DNA sequence: TGCGCCAGCAGCCATGGCGGGGGTGGCGAGAACACTGAAGCTTTCTTT. V and J are TRBV4-1 and TRBJ1-1; possibly TRBD1 for D (5 bases). Germline V gene data show CDR1 as MGHRA and CDR2 as YSYEKL. The ends were cut back, 3 bases at V and 1 base at J, with 15 bases in the middle. This CDR3 comprises 16 residues.

This chain connects TRBV2 to TRBJ2-6; D uncertain. Trimming pared 6 bases from V and 1 base from J, leaving 16 bases between. The germline CDR1 and CDR2 sequences are SNHLY and FYNNEI. The CDR3 is made up of 17 amino acids. DNA of the CDR3: TGTGCCAGCAGCTCCCTTTGGACGGAGTCTGGGGCCAACGTCCTGACTTTC. Protein: CASSSLWTESGANVLTF.

The rearrangement joins TRBV30 to TRBJ1-1; D remains unclear. V was clipped by 0 bases and J by 4 bases, with 6 bases between them. Germline loops: CDR1 GTSNPN, CDR2 SVGIG (reference sequence). CDR3 length: 12 residues. This CDR3 reads CAWSVAVTEAFF. CDR3 coding DNA: TGTGCCTGGAGTGTAGCGGTCACTGAAGCTTTCTTT. The variable domain in full, with the rest retrieved from reference TRBV30 and TRBJ1-1, is SQTIHQWPATLVQPVGSPLSLECTVEGTSNPNLYWYRQAAGRGLQLLFYSVGIGQISSEVPQNLSASRPQDRQFILSSKKLLLSDSGFYLCAWSVAVTEAFFGQGTRLTVV.

The chain employs TRBV5-6 and TRBJ2-7; no clear D. V lost 1 base, J lost 1 base, and 6 bases lay in between. The germline V gene has CDR1 SGHDT and CDR2 YYEEEE. This CDR3 region has 13 residues. The CDR3 region is CASSLRSSYEQYF. In DNA, the CDR3 is TGTGCCAGCAGCTTGAGGAGTTCCTACGAGCAGTACTTC.

This clone was seen a few times. The chain couples TRBV2 to TRBJ1-4, with D perhaps matching TRBD1 (5 bases). V was cut by 5 bases and J by 0 bases, with 10 bases left in between. The CDR3 is made up of 15 amino acids. Per germline, CDR1 SNHLY and CDR2 FYNNEI. The CDR3, as DNA: TGTGCCAGCAGTAGACAGACAGCAACTAATGAAAAACTGTTTTTT. Translated: CASSRQTATNEKLFF.

The chain recombines TRBV27 with TRBJ1-2; D is undetermined. Between the trimmed V and J ends, which lost 3 bases and 8 bases, there was a span of 10 bases. CDR1 and CDR2 from the germline V gene are MNHEY and SMNVEV (reference sequence). The CDR3 sequence is 12 residues long. The DNA for the CDR3 is TGTGCCAGCAGTTTTTCAGGCGCCGGCTACACCTTC. Protein sequence: CASSFSGAGYTF.

This chain uses TRBV30 with TRBJ2-7; D remains ambiguous. Trimming stripped 0 bases from V and 5 bases from J, with 14 bases between. Germline lookup yields CDR1 GTSNPN and CDR2 SVGIG (reference sequence). There are 14 residues in the CDR3. The CDR3: CAWSVPRTPHEQYF. CDR3 in DNA: TGTGCCTGGAGTGTACCCAGGACCCCACACGAGCAGTACTTC.

V is TRBV29-1 and J is TRBJ2-7; TRBD1 is a possible D gene (5 bases). Germline loops: CDR1 SQVTM, CDR2 ANQGSEA. The V end was cut by 8 bases, the J end by 1 base, with 12 bases between. This CDR3 is 12 amino acids long. CDR3 sequence reads: CSFQTESYEQYF. CDR3 coding DNA: TGCAGCTTCCAGACAGAGTCCTACGAGCAGTACTTC.

The chain recombines TRBV6-5 with TRBJ2-7; D unresolved. This CDR3 contains 11 residues. Trimming took 0 bases from V and 6 from J, leaving 3 bases between them. Looked up from germline, CDR1 is MNHEY and CDR2 is SVGAGI. The CDR3 DNA reads as TGTGCCAGCAGTTACTCGGCCGAGCAGTACTTC. It translates to CASSYSAEQYF.

The chain employs TRBV15 and TRBJ2-2; maybe TRBD1 (5 bases). The CDR3 runs 17 residues. V was clipped by 2 bases and J by 0 bases, with 13 bases between them. CDR1 is LNHNV and CDR2 is YYDKDF in the germline V gene (reference sequence). CDR3 DNA sequence: TGTGCCACCAGCAGAACAGCCAGGGTCGCGAACACCGGGGAGCTGTTTTTT. Protein: CATSRTARVANTGELFF.

CDR3 DNA sequence: TGTGCCAGCAGTGTGCGGGTCGGCAATGAGCAGTTCTTC. Translated, it gives CASSVRVGNEQFF. This chain joins TRBV2 and TRBJ2-1, with a possible D match to TRBD2 (5 bases). The V gene's germline CDR1 is SNHLY and CDR2 FYNNEI. V was pared by 4 bases and J by 6 bases, with 10 bases between. The CDR3 sequence is 13 residues long.

The chain uses TRBV19 and TRBJ2-3; unclear D gene. The CDR3 has 13 amino acids. Germline V lookup: CDR1 LNHDA, CDR2 SQIVND (reference sequence). V lost 1 base, J lost 4 bases, and 6 bases lay in between. The CDR3 DNA follows: TGTGCCAGTAGTATAGGGGTTGCAGATACGCAGTATTTT. Translated: CASSIGVADTQYF.

V is TRBV10-3 and J is TRBJ2-3, with 13 nucleotides matching TRBD2. The V segment lost 3 bases and the J segment 4 bases; nucleotides outside the gene matches: 10. This CDR3 region has 18 residues. CDR1 and CDR2 (germline): ENHRY, SYGVKD. CDR3 protein: CAISDPGGLAGNSDTQYF. The CDR3 DNA is TGTGCCATCAGTGATCCCGGGGGACTAGCGGGGAATTCAGATACGCAGTATTTT.

The chain employs TRBV5-1 and TRBJ1-4; TRBD1 agrees at 8 bases. CDR1 is SGHRS and CDR2 is YFSETQ in the germline V gene. The trim removed 4 bases at V and 6 bases at J, leaving 5 bases unmatched. CDR3 size: 14 residues. The CDR3 region is CASSPGTGHEKLFF. The CDR3 DNA is TGCGCCAGCAGCCCCGGGACAGGCCATGAAAAACTGTTTTTT.